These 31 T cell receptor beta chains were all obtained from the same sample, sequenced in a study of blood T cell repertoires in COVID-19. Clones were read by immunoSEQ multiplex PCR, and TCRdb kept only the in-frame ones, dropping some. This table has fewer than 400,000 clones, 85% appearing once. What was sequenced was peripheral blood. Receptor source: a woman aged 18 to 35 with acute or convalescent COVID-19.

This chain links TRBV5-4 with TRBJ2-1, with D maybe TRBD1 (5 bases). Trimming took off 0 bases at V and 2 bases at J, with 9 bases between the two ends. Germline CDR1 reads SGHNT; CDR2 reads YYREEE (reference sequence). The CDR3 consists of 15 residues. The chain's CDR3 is CASSLGRGPYNEQFF. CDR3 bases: TGTGCCAGCAGCTTGGGAAGGGGCCCCTACAATGAGCAGTTCTTC.

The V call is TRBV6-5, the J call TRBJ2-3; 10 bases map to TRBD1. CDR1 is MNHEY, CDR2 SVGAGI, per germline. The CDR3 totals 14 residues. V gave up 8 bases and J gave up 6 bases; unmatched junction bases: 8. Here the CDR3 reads CASQGQGFLDTQYF. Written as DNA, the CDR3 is TGTGCCAGCCAGGGACAGGGGTTCCTCGATACGCAGTATTTT.

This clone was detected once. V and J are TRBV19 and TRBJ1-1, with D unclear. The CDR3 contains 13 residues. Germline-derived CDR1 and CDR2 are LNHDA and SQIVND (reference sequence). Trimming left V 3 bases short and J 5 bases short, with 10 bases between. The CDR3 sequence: CASSILSSTEAFF. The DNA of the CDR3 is TGTGCCAGTAGTATTCTGAGTTCTACTGAAGCTTTCTTT.

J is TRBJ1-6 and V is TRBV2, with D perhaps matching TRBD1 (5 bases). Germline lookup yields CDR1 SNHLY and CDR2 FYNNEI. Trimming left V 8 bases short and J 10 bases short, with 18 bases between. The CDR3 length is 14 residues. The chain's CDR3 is CASGPGAERSPLHF. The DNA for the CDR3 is TGTGCCAGCGGGCCTGGGGCAGAGAGGTCACCCCTCCACTTT.

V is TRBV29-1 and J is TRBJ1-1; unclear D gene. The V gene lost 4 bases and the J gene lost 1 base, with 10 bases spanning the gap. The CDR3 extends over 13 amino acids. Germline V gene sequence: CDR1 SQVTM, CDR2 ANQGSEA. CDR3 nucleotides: TGCAGCGTTGCTCCAGCGGGGAACACTGAAGCTTTCTTT. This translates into CSVAPAGNTEAFF. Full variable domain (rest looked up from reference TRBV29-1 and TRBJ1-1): SAVISQKPSRDICQRGTSLTIQCQVDSQVTMMFWYRQQPGQSLTLIATANQGSEATYESGFVIDKFPISRPNLTFSTLTVSNMSPEDSSIYLCSVAPAGNTEAFFGQGTRLTVV.

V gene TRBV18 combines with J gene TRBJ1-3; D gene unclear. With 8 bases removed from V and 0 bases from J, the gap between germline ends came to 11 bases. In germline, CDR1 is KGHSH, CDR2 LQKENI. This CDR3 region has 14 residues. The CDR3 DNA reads TGTGCCAGCCAGTTGTCGCTCTCTGGAAACACCATATATTTT. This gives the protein CASQLSLSGNTIYF.

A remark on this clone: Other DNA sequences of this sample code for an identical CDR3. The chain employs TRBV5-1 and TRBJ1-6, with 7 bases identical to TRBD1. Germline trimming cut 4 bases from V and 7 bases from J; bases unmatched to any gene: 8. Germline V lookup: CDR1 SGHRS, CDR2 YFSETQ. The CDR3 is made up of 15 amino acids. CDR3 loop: CASSLSGTENSPLHF. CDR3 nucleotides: TGCGCCAGCAGCCTTTCCGGGACAGAAAATTCACCCCTCCACTTT.

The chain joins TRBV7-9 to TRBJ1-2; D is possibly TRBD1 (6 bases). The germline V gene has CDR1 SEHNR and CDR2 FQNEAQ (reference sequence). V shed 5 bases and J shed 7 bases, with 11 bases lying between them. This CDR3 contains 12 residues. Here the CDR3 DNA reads TGTGCCAGCAGCCCGATGGGGGCTGGCTACACCTTC. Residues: CASSPMGAGYTF.

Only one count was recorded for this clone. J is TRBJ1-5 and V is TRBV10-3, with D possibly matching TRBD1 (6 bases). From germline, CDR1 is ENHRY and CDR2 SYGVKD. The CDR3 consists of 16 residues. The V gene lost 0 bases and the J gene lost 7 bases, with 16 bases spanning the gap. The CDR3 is CAISESYGEGGQPQHF. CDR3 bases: TGTGCCATCAGTGAGTCGTATGGCGAAGGGGGACAGCCCCAGCATTTT.

In nucleotides, the CDR3 is TGTGCCAGCAGCCCTAGAACAGGGGGCGACCACTCTGGAAACACCATATATTTT. Protein product: CASSPRTGGDHSGNTIYF. The chain links TRBV9 to TRBJ1-3, with TRBD1 matching over 9 bases. V gave up 4 bases and J gave up 0 bases; unmatched junction bases: 11. Germline values: CDR1 SGDLS, CDR2 YYNGEE. There are 18 residues in the CDR3.

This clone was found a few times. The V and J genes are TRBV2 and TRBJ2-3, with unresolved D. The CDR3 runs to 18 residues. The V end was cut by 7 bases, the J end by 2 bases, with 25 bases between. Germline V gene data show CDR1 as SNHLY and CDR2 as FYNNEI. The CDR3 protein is CASISPSTGSLHTDTQYF. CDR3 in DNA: TGTGCCAGCATTTCCCCCTCGACGGGTAGTCTTCACACAGATACGCAGTATTTT.

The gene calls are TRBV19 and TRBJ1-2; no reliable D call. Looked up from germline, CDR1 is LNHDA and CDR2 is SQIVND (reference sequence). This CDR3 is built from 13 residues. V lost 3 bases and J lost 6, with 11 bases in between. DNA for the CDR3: TGTGCCAGTAGTATGGGGAGCCTAGATGGCTACACCTTC. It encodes CASSMGSLDGYTF.

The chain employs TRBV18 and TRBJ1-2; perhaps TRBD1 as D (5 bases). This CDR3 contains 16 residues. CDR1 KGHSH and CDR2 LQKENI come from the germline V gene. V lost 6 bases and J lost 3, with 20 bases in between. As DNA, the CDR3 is TGTGCCAGCTCGGGTAAGGGGTTTGAACAGCACTATGGCTACACCTTC. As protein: CASSGKGFEQHYGYTF. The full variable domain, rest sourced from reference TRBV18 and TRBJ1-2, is NAGVMQNPRHLVRRRGQEARLRCSPMKGHSHVYWYRQLPEEGLKFMVYLQKENIIDESGMPKERFSAEFPKEGPSILRIQQVVRGDSAAYFCASSGKGFEQHYGYTFGSGTRLTVV.

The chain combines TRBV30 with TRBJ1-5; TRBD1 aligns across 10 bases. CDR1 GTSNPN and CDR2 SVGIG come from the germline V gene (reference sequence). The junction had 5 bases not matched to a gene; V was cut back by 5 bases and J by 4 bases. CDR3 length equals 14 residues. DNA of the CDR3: TGTGCCTGGGAGAGGACAGGGGGAAATCAGCCCCAGCATTTT. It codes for CAWERTGGNQPQHF. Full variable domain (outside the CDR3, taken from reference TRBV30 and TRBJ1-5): SQTIHQWPATLVQPVGSPLSLECTVEGTSNPNLYWYRQAAGRGLQLLFYSVGIGQISSEVPQNLSASRPQDRQFILSSKKLLLSDSGFYLCAWERTGGNQPQHFGDGTRLSIL.

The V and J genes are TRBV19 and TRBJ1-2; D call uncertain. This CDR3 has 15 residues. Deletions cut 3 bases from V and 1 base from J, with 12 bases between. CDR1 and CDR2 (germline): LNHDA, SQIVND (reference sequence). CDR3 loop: CASSISLGNNYGYTF. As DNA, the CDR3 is TGTGCCAGTAGTATCTCGCTCGGGAATAACTATGGCTACACCTTC.

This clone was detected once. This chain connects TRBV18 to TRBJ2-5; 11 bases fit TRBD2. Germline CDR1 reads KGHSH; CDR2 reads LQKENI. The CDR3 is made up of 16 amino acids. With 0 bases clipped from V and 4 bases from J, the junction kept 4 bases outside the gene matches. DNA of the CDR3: TGTGCCAGCTCACCACCCGGTAGCGGGAGGGCAGAGACCCAGTACTTC. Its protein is CASSPPGSGRAETQYF. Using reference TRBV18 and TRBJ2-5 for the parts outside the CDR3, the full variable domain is NAGVMQNPRHLVRRRGQEARLRCSPMKGHSHVYWYRQLPEEGLKFMVYLQKENIIDESGMPKERFSAEFPKEGPSILRIQQVVRGDSAAYFCASSPPGSGRAETQYFGPGTRLLVL.

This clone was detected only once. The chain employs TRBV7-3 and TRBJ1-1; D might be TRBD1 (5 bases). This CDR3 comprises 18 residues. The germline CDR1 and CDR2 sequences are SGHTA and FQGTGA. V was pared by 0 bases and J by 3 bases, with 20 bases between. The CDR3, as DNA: TGTGCCAGCAGCTTAACGGGGGGAGACAACCCTCTGGACACTGAAGCTTTCTTT. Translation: CASSLTGGDNPLDTEAFF.

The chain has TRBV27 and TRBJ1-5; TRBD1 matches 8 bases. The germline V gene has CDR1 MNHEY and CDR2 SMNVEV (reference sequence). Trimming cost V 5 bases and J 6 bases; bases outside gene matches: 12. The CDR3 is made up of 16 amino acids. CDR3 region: CASSPTQGVGSQPQHF. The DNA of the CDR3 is TGTGCCAGCAGTCCCACACAGGGGGTTGGTAGTCAGCCCCAGCATTTT.

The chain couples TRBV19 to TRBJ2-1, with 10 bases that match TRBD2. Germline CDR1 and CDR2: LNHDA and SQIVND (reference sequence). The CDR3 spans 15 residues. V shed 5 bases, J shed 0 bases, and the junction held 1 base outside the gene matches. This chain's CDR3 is CASSWTSGSYNEQFF. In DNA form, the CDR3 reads TGTGCCAGTAGTTGGACTAGCGGCTCCTACAATGAGCAGTTCTTC.

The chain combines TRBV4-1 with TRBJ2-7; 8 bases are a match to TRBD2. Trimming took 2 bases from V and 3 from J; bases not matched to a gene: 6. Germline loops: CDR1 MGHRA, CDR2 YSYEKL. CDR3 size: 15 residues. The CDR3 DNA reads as TGCGCCAGCAGCCAAAAAGCGGGAGAGGGCTACGAGCAGTACTTC. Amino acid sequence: CASSQKAGEGYEQYF.

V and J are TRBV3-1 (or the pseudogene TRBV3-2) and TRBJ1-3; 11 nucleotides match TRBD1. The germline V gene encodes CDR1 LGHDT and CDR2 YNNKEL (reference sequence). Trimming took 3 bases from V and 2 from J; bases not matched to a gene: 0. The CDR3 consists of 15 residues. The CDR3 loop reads CASSQGQGAGNTIYF. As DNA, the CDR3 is TGTGCCAGCAGCCAGGGACAGGGGGCTGGAAACACCATATATTTT.

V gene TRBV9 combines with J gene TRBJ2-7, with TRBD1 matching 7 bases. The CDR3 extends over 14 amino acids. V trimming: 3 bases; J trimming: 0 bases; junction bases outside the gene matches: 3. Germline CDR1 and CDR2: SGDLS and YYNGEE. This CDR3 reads CASSDRDSSYEQYF. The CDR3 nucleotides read TGTGCCAGCAGCGACCGGGACAGCTCCTACGAGCAGTACTTC.

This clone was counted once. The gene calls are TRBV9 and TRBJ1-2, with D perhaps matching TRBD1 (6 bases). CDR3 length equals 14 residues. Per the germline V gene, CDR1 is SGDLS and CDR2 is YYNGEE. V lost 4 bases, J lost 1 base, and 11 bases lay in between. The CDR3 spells CASSFNRVNYGYTF. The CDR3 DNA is TGTGCCAGCAGCTTCAACAGGGTTAACTATGGCTACACCTTC.

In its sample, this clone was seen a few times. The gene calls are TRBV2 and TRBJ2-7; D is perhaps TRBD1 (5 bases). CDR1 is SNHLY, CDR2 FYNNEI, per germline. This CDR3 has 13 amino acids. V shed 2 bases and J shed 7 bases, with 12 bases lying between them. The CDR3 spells CASSETGPWEQYF. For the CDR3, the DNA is TGTGCCAGCAGTGAAACAGGCCCCTGGGAGCAGTACTTC. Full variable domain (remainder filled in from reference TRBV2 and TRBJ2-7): EPEVTQTPSHQVTQMGQEVILRCVPISNHLYFYWYRQILGQKVEFLVSFYNNEISEKSEIFDDQFSVERPDGSNFTLKIRSTKLEDSAMYFCASSETGPWEQYFGPGTRLTVT.

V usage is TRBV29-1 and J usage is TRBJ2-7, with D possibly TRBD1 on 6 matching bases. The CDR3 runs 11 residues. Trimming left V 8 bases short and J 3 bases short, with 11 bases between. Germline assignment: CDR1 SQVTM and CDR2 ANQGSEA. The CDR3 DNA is TGCAGCATGATAGGGGGCTACGAGCAGTACTTC. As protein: CSMIGGYEQYF.

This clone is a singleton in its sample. In DNA, the CDR3 is TGTGCCAGCAGTTCGAGGCCGGGGGTATCCTACGAGCAGTACTTC. The encoded protein is CASSSRPGVSYEQYF. The chain recombines TRBV28 with TRBJ2-7; TRBD2 might be the D (6 bases). CDR1 is MDHEN, CDR2 SYDVKM, per germline. The CDR3 runs to 15 residues. V gave up 4 bases and J gave up 1 base, with 14 bases separating them.

Here the CDR3 DNA reads TGTGCCAGCAGTTTCGGGGGGGGGCTCACTGAAGCTTTCTTT. Translation: CASSFGGGLTEAFF. This sequence joins TRBV28 and TRBJ1-1, with a possible D match to TRBD1 (6 bases). The V end was cut by 3 bases, the J end by 4 bases, with 12 bases between. The CDR3 extends over 14 amino acids. The germline gives CDR1 MDHEN, CDR2 SYDVKM.

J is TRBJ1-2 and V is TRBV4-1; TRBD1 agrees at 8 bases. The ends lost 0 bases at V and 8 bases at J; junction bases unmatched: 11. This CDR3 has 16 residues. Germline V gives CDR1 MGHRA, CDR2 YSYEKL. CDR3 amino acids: CASSQESRQGYWGYTF. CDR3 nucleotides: TGCGCCAGCAGCCAAGAATCTCGACAGGGGTATTGGGGCTACACCTTC.

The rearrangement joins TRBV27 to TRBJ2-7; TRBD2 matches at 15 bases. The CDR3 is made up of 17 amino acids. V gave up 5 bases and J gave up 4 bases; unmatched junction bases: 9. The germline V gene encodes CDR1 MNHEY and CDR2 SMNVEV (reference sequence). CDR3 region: CASSPTGTSGRSYEQYF. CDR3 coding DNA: TGTGCCAGCAGTCCAACCGGGACTAGCGGGAGGAGTTACGAGCAGTACTTC.

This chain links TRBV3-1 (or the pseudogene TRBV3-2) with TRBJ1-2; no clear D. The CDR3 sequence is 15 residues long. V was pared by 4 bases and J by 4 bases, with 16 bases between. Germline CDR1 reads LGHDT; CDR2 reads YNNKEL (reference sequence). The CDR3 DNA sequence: TGTGCCAGCAGCCCCTCCGCCGAGGTCTTCTATGGCTACACCTTC. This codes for CASSPSAEVFYGYTF.

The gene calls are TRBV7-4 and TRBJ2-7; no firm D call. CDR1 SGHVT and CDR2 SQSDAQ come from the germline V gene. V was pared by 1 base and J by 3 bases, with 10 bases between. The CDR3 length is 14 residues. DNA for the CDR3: TGTGCCAGCAGCTTAGAACAGACCCACTACGAGCAGTACTTC. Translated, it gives CASSLEQTHYEQYF. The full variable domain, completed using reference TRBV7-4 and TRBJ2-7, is GAGVSQSPRYKVAKRGRDVALRCDSISGHVTLYWYRQTLGQGSEVLTYSQSDAQRDKSGRPSGRFSAERPERSVSTLKIQRTEQGDSAVYLCASSLEQTHYEQYFGPGTRLTVT.